The 22 T cell receptor beta chains below were found in one sample sequenced in a study of T cells in localized non-small cell lung cancer. Profiled with immunoSEQ multiplex PCR; TCRdb holds only in-frame clones, not every one. The data hold tens of thousands of clones, with around three quarters observed a single time. The starting material was PBMCs, obtained before any cancer treatment. The receptors stem from a man aged 35-69 years with stage II squamous cell lung carcinoma.

The chain has TRBV6-1 and TRBJ1-2; D gene uncertain. The CDR3 contains 11 residues. Germline V CDR1 and CDR2: MNHNS, SASEGT. V was clipped by 7 bases and J by 0 bases, with 3 bases between them. The DNA for the CDR3 is TGTGCCAGCAAGCCTAACTATGGCTACACCTTC. It translates to CASKPNYGYTF.

The V call is TRBV14, the J call TRBJ2-2; D may be TRBD1 (6 bases). The V end was cut by 4 bases, the J end by 4 bases, with 7 bases between. This CDR3 spans 13 amino acids. Germline values: CDR1 SGHDN, CDR2 FVKESK. For the CDR3, the DNA is TGTGCCAGCAGCCCGACAGGCACCGGGGAGCTGTTTTTT. Translation: CASSPTGTGELFF.

The chain is built from TRBV5-5 and TRBJ1-2; 7 bases match TRBD1. The trim removed 3 bases at V and 4 bases at J, leaving 3 bases unmatched. CDR1 and CDR2 from the germline V gene are SGHKS and YYEKEE (reference sequence). CDR3 length equals 13 residues. The CDR3 spells CASSWDSPYGYTF. In DNA, the CDR3 is TGTGCCAGCAGCTGGGACAGTCCCTATGGCTACACCTTC.

The chain is built from TRBV9 and TRBJ1-4, with 12 bases aligning to TRBD1. Germline V gives CDR1 SGDLS, CDR2 YYNGEE. There are 14 residues in the CDR3. V shed 3 bases and J 8 bases; nucleotides not matched to a gene: 2. CDR3 region: CASSGGTGGEKLFF. The DNA for the CDR3 is TGTGCCAGCAGCGGAGGGACAGGGGGCGAAAAACTGTTTTTT.

This clone has only a few counts. The chain has TRBV6-5 and TRBJ1-2; 11 nucleotides line up with TRBD1. This CDR3 region has 13 residues. The germline CDR1 and CDR2 sequences are MNHEY and SVGAGI. The junction had 3 bases not matched to a gene; V was cut back by 5 bases and J by 7 bases. Here the CDR3 reads CASSGQGAPGYTF. DNA for the CDR3: TGTGCCAGCAGTGGACAGGGGGCGCCTGGCTACACCTTC.

This sequence joins TRBV7-2 and TRBJ1-6, with a weak D call TRBD1 (5 bases). Germline CDR1 is SGHTA and CDR2 is FQGNSA. Trimming took off 0 bases at V and 5 bases at J, with 8 bases between the two ends. The CDR3 has 15 amino acids. The CDR3 DNA is TGTGCCAGCAGCTTAGCCAGGGCGGATAATTCACCCCTCCACTTT. Its protein product is CASSLARADNSPLHF.

The chain employs TRBV12-5 and TRBJ2-7, with 7 bases aligning to TRBD1. The CDR3 extends over 12 amino acids. The germline CDR1 and CDR2 sequences are LGHNT and FRNRAP. V dropped 9 bases and J dropped 2; count of bases not matched to a gene: 4. CDR3 loop: CASSQGAYEQYF. The DNA for the CDR3 is TGTGCTAGCTCTCAGGGGGCCTACGAGCAGTACTTC.

The V gene is TRBV4-1, the J gene TRBJ1-2; 10 nucleotides line up with TRBD1. J gave up 2 bases and V 5 bases, and 5 bases lay outside the gene matches. This CDR3 region has 15 residues. Germline-derived CDR1 and CDR2 are MGHRA and YSYEKL. The CDR3 spells CASSSPTGGNYGYTF. In DNA form, the CDR3 reads TGCGCCAGCAGCAGCCCGACAGGGGGCAACTATGGCTACACCTTC.

The chain employs TRBV10-3 and TRBJ2-7, with TRBD2 matching 10 bases. The CDR3 spans 16 residues. J gave up 4 bases and V 0 bases, and 6 bases lay outside the gene matches. Germline V gives CDR1 ENHRY, CDR2 SYGVKD. CDR3 in amino acids: CAISESTSGAGYEQYF. The DNA of the CDR3 is TGTGCCATCAGTGAGTCAACTAGCGGGGCTGGATACGAGCAGTACTTC.

This clone was seen a few times. The rearrangement joins TRBV29-1 to TRBJ2-5; D possibly corresponds to TRBD1 (6 bases). CDR1 SQVTM and CDR2 ANQGSEA come from the germline V gene. Trimming took 2 bases from V and 3 from J, leaving 7 bases between them. The CDR3 length is 12 residues. The CDR3 here is CSVEHREETQYF. The CDR3 DNA reads as TGCAGCGTTGAACACAGGGAAGAGACCCAGTACTTC.

The gene calls are TRBV29-1 and TRBJ1-4, with D possibly matching TRBD1 (5 bases). The CDR3 extends over 14 amino acids. Trimming left V 6 bases short and J 4 bases short, with 15 bases between. Germline V gene data show CDR1 as SQVTM and CDR2 as ANQGSEA. The CDR3 protein is CSVAPRQRNEKLFF. CDR3 DNA sequence: TGCAGCGTCGCTCCCCGACAGCGTAATGAAAAACTGTTTTTT.

This chain uses TRBV5-6 with TRBJ2-3; D is ambiguous. The V gene's germline CDR1 is SGHDT and CDR2 YYEEEE. The CDR3 consists of 13 residues. V shed 4 bases and J shed 2 bases, with 8 bases lying between them. CDR3 DNA: TGTGCCAGCAGCCCTTACTCCACAGATACGCAGTATTTT. Protein sequence: CASSPYSTDTQYF.

This chain uses TRBV15 with TRBJ2-2; 9 nucleotides match TRBD2. The CDR3 has 16 amino acids. Germline V CDR1 and CDR2: LNHNV, YYDKDF (reference sequence). The V and J ends lost 11 bases and 6 bases, in that order; junction bases with no gene match: 16. The CDR3 region has the DNA TGTGCCTTAGGGGCATCTCAGGCGGGAGGGCCCGGGGAGCTGTTTTTT. Encoded protein: CALGASQAGGPGELFF.

Here the CDR3 reads CASSQELPRGGGAADTQYF. The CDR3 bases are TGTGCCAGCAGCCAAGAACTTCCCCGGGGCGGGGGGGCCGCAGATACGCAGTATTTT. The chain employs TRBV4-2 and TRBJ2-3; 9 bases map to TRBD2. The length of the CDR3 is 19 residues. V lost 0 bases, J lost 4 bases, and 14 bases stayed unmatched. Germline V gene lookup returns CDR1 LGHNA and CDR2 YNFKEQ.

The gene calls are TRBV9 and TRBJ2-7; no definite D call. CDR3 size: 14 residues. The germline V gene has CDR1 SGDLS and CDR2 YYNGEE. V was shortened by 0 bases and J by 5 bases, with 12 bases between the two germline ends. The CDR3: CASSVGLRKDEQYF. The CDR3 nucleotides read TGTGCCAGCAGCGTAGGACTCCGGAAGGACGAGCAGTACTTC.

The V gene is TRBV19, the J gene TRBJ2-7, with TRBD1 matching 11 bases. Germline CDR1 LNHDA, CDR2 SQIVND (reference sequence). J gave up 5 bases and V 4 bases, and 4 bases lay outside the gene matches. The CDR3 runs 14 residues. As DNA, the CDR3 is TGTGCCAGTAGTAAGGGACAGGGGGTCAACGAGCAGTACTTC. Protein product: CASSKGQGVNEQYF.

The gene calls are TRBV2 and TRBJ1-3; no definite D call. V was trimmed by 2 bases and J by 3 bases, leaving 5 bases between them. The CDR3 sequence is 13 residues long. Per the germline V gene, CDR1 is SNHLY and CDR2 is FYNNEI. CDR3 protein: CASSESSGNTIYF. The CDR3 DNA is TGTGCCAGCAGTGAATCCAGTGGAAACACCATATATTTT. Full variable domain (outside the CDR3, taken from reference TRBV2 and TRBJ1-3): EPEVTQTPSHQVTQMGQEVILRCVPISNHLYFYWYRQILGQKVEFLVSFYNNEISEKSEIFDDQFSVERPDGSNFTLKIRSTKLEDSAMYFCASSESSGNTIYFGEGSWLTVV.

The chain uses TRBV6-5 and TRBJ1-2, with D tentatively TRBD1 (6 bases). The CDR3 spans 12 residues. The germline V gene has CDR1 MNHEY and CDR2 SVGAGI. For the CDR3, the DNA is TGTGCTGTAGGAGGGACATCTCGAGGGGACACCTTC. This codes for CAVGGTSRGDTF.

The chain links TRBV7-9 to TRBJ2-7; a possible D gene is TRBD1 (6 bases). CDR1 and CDR2 (germline): SEHNR, FQNEAQ (reference sequence). The CDR3 is 15 residues long. Trimming took 0 bases from V and 6 from J, leaving 15 bases between them. The CDR3 loop reads CASSLAGTKGGEQYF. CDR3 sequence (DNA): TGTGCCAGCAGCTTAGCCGGGACAAAGGGTGGCGAGCAGTACTTC.

This clone has just one count. The gene calls are TRBV28 and TRBJ2-7; 11 bases are shared with TRBD2. The J segment lost 0 bases and the V segment lost 5 bases, leaving 9 bases of the junction unmatched. The CDR3 totals 17 residues. Germline V gives CDR1 MDHEN, CDR2 SYDVKM. The chain's CDR3 is CASSNRGTSGSSYEQYF. The CDR3 DNA reads as TGTGCCAGCAGTAACCGGGGGACTAGCGGCAGCTCCTACGAGCAGTACTTC.

This clone came up a few times. The CDR3 protein is CSAPSRANTEAFF. DNA for the CDR3: TGCAGCGCCCCCAGTCGGGCGAACACTGAAGCTTTCTTT. The chain couples TRBV29-1 to TRBJ1-1; unclear D gene. Germline CDR1 SQVTM, CDR2 ANQGSEA. The ends were cut back, 7 bases at V and 1 base at J, with 13 bases in the middle. This CDR3 has 13 residues.

V is TRBV7-9 and J is TRBJ2-6, with D unclear. V dropped 3 bases and J dropped 0 bases, with 12 bases sitting between them. Germline V lookup: CDR1 SEHNR, CDR2 FQNEAQ (reference sequence). This CDR3 comprises 17 residues. CDR3 sequence (DNA): TGTGCCAGCAGCTTTTTCCCGCCCCTCTCTGGGGCCAACGTCCTGACTTTC. Residues: CASSFFPPLSGANVLTF.